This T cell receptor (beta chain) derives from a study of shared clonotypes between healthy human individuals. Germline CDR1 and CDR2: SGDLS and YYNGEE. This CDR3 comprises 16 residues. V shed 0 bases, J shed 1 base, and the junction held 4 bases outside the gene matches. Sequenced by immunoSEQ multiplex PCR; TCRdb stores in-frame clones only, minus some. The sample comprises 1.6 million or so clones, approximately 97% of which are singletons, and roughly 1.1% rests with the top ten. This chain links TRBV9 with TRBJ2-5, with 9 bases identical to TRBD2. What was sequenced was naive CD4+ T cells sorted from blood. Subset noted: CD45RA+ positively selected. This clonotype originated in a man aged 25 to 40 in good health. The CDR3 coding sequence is TGTGCCAGCAGCGTAGCCTCGACTAGCGGCCAAGAGACCCAGTACTTC. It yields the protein CASSVASTSGQETQYF.